This T cell receptor beta chain was captured in a study of beta chain features in type 1 diabetes. Whole-study results and caveats: For Type 1 diabetes patients, all four CD4+ subsets carried TCRB CDR3s that were moderately but significantly shorter.

This clone was recorded a few times. Its antigen is unknown. Heparinised blood was drawn once per donor, averaging roughly 110 mL. Sequenced material consisted of expressed TCRB transcripts (all of the isolated RNA was reverse transcribed). Naive, central memory and regulatory T cell samples averaged about 3.3 million immunoSEQ reads each. Only in-frame clones appear in the TCRdb table, and some are missing; sequencing was by immunoSEQ multiplex PCR. The sample has about 650,000 clones; around 12% are singletons. Per germline, CDR1 MNHNS and CDR2 SASEGT. The germline V and J ends were trimmed by 6 bases and 7 bases, with 7 bases remaining between them. The CDR3 runs 12 residues.

The chain employs TRBV6-1 and TRBJ1-6, with D unresolved. The material sequenced was naive CD4+ T cells from blood. This clonotype originated in a man aged 30 to 45 with type 1 diabetes. CDR3 nucleotides: TGTGCCAGCAGGGTTGGGAATTCACCCCTCCACTTT. The encoded protein is CASRVGNSPLHF.